This T cell receptor beta chain was sequenced in a study of blood T cell repertoires in COVID-19. Background on the study: Specimens from acute and convalescent COVID-19 originated in the United States, Italy and Spain.

Original handling: Researchers report that nucleated cell counts were estimated from reference gene primer amplification. TCRdb keeps only in-frame clones here, not all; method: immunoSEQ multiplex PCR. V, J and clone size reflect that table, while D and trimming were determined from the DNA. The data contain 470,000 or so clones, 80% to 90% of them singletons. V was clipped by 1 base and J by 3 bases, with 13 bases between them. Germline CDR1 SGHRS, CDR2 YFSETQ. The length of the CDR3 is 16 residues. Sequenced input: peripheral blood. The chain joins TRBV5-1 to TRBJ2-2, with a weak D call TRBD1 (6 bases). This receptor was obtained from a human donor in a cohort sampled during active COVID-19. CDR3 residues: CASSLFTGPDTGELFF. The DNA for the CDR3 is TGCGCCAGCAGCTTGTTCACAGGGCCAGACACCGGGGAGCTGTTTTTT.